A selection of T cell receptor beta chains follows, all from one sample in a study of blood T cell repertoires in COVID-19. Data came from immunoSEQ multiplex PCR; TCRdb stores just in-frame clones and leaves some out. Seen here are tens of thousands of clones, approximately 75% observed once, and the top ten hold about 6.5%. The specimen was peripheral blood. All receptors derive from a man aged 45-60 years with COVID-19, enrolled during active disease. Both conserved end residues are part of each CDR3. Fields, in order: D gene, J gene, clone size, V gene, CDR3 DNA, CDR3 protein. A D gene is named only where the DNA matches it firmly. Clone sizes are given selectively: once, few, many, or a class where the clone is expanded.

D: .; J: TRBJ2-7; size: .; V: TRBV7-3; DNA: TGTGCCAGCAGCTTATTTTCGGGATTCGAGCAGTACTTC; CDR3: CASSLFSGFEQYF
D: .; J: TRBJ1-2; size: .; V: TRBV7-9; DNA: TGTGCCAGCAGCTTAGATCAGGGTGGCTACACCTTC; CDR3: CASSLDQGGYTF
D: TRBD1; J: TRBJ2-1; size: .; V: TRBV5-4; DNA: TGTGCCAGCAGCTTGGCCCGAGGACAGGGAGGCACCTACAATGAGCAGTTCTTC; CDR3: CASSLARGQGGTYNEQFF
D: TRBD2; J: TRBJ2-1; size: few; V: TRBV5-1; DNA: TGCGCCAGCAGCTTGGCCTCTAGCGGGGGGCCGTACAATGAGCAGTTCTTC; CDR3: CASSLASSGGPYNEQFF
D: .; J: TRBJ1-2; size: once; V: TRBV7-2; DNA: TGTGCCAGCAGCTTAGGTCAGGCTTACTATGGCTACACCTTC; CDR3: CASSLGQAYYGYTF
D: .; J: TRBJ1-6; size: once; V: TRBV28; DNA: TGTGCCAGCGGCTTAGACGGGAGCTTTGGTTCACCCCTCCACTTT; CDR3: CASGLDGSFGSPLHF
D: .; J: TRBJ2-2; size: .; V: TRBV5-4; DNA: TGTGCCAGCAGCTTGAGGGACTCCCCCGGGGAGCTGTTTTTT; CDR3: CASSLRDSPGELFF
D: TRBD1; J: TRBJ1-3; size: .; V: TRBV6-6; DNA: TGTGCCAGCATCAGGGGGACTGGAAACACCATATATTTT; CDR3: CASIRGTGNTIYF
D: .; J: TRBJ2-6; size: .; V: TRBV5-6; DNA: TGTGCCAGCAGCATGGCTACCTCATGGAGAGTTGGGGCCAACGTCCTGACTTTC; CDR3: CASSMATSWRVGANVLTF
D: .; J: TRBJ1-5; size: medium-sized; V: TRBV10-2; DNA: TGCGCCAGCAGTGAGTCCCGCCGGACATATGATTATAGCAATCAGCCCCAGCATTTT; CDR3: CASSESRRTYDYSNQPQHF
D: .; J: TRBJ1-1; size: .; V: TRBV19; DNA: TGTGCCAGTAGTGAGGGGACAACGAACACTGAAGCTTTCTTT; CDR3: CASSEGTTNTEAFF
D: .; J: TRBJ2-7; size: .; V: TRBV11-2; DNA: TGTGCCAGCAGCTTAGAACCAGGGGTAACCTACGAGCAGTACTTC; CDR3: CASSLEPGVTYEQYF
D: TRBD1; J: TRBJ1-6; size: few; V: TRBV18; DNA: TGTGCCAGCTCACCGGGACAGAGAAATTCACCCCTCCACTTT; CDR3: CASSPGQRNSPLHF
D: .; J: TRBJ2-3; size: .; V: TRBV5-6; DNA: TGTGCCAGCAGTCAACAAACAGATACGCGGTATTTT; CDR3: CASSQQTDTRYF
D: .; J: TRBJ2-2; size: few; V: TRBV5-1; DNA: TGCGCCAGCAGCTACAGGGTGTTGAGCACCGGGGAGCTGTTTTTT; CDR3: CASSYRVLSTGELFF
D: .; J: TRBJ2-1; size: .; V: TRBV5-6; DNA: TGTGCCAGCAGCCACCGCAGGGGATGGTCCTACAATGAGCAGTTCTTC; CDR3: CASSHRRGWSYNEQFF
D: .; J: TRBJ1-6; size: .; V: TRBV5-1; DNA: TGCGCCAGCAGACCGCCCGGGGGGGTGGATTCACCCCTCCACTTT; CDR3: CASRPPGGVDSPLHF
D: .; J: TRBJ1-1; size: .; V: TRBV19; DNA: TGTGCCAGTAACCGACCAGGGATGATGGGGAACACTGAAGCTTTCTTT; CDR3: CASNRPGMMGNTEAFF
D: TRBD1; J: TRBJ1-2; size: .; V: TRBV7-9; DNA: TGTGCCAGCAGCCCCCGGGACAGGGTCGGCTATGGCTACACCTTC; CDR3: CASSPRDRVGYGYTF
D: TRBD1; J: TRBJ2-1; size: once; V: TRBV24-1; DNA: TGTGCCACCAGTGATTCGACAGGGGGCTCCTACAATGAGCAGTTCTTC; CDR3: CATSDSTGGSYNEQFF
D: .; J: TRBJ2-5; size: .; V: TRBV2; DNA: TGTGCCAGTCGGACCGCGGGTTTAATTCAGGAGACCCAGTACTTC; CDR3: CASRTAGLIQETQYF
D: TRBD1; J: TRBJ1-4; size: .; V: TRBV27; DNA: TGTGCCAGCAGTATAGGACAGGGAGGAAAACTGTTTTTT; CDR3: CASSIGQGGKLFF
D: .; J: TRBJ1-2; size: .; V: TRBV5-1; DNA: TGCGCCAGCAGCTTGGATTTGAGAGGCTACACCTTC; CDR3: CASSLDLRGYTF
D: .; J: TRBJ1-3; size: .; V: TRBV15; DNA: TGTGCCACCAGCAGAGACAGAATCGGAAACACCATATATTTT; CDR3: CATSRDRIGNTIYF
D: TRBD1; J: TRBJ1-2; size: .; V: TRBV5-1; DNA: TGCGCCAGCAGCTGGAAGCCGGGACAGACATTCCGAGATAACTATGGCTACACCTTC; CDR3: CASSWKPGQTFRDNYGYTF
D: TRBD2; J: TRBJ2-1; size: .; V: TRBV11-2; DNA: TGTGCCAGCAGCAGCATAGCGGGGGCCTACAATGAGCAGTTCTTC; CDR3: CASSSIAGAYNEQFF
D: TRBD1; J: TRBJ1-1; size: .; V: TRBV11-2; DNA: TGTGCCAGCAGCCTAGGGACAGGGATGGGTGAAGCTTTCTTT; CDR3: CASSLGTGMGEAFF
D: .; J: TRBJ2-3; size: .; V: TRBV12-2; DNA: TGTGCAAGTCGCCGCTCGGACAGATACACAGATACGCAGTATTTT; CDR3: CASRRSDRYTDTQYF
D: TRBD1; J: TRBJ1-3; size: few; V: TRBV6-1; DNA: TGTGCCAGCAGTGAATATGACAGGGGCTCTGGAAACACCATATATTTT; CDR3: CASSEYDRGSGNTIYF
D: .; J: TRBJ1-1; size: .; V: TRBV18; DNA: TGTGCCAGCTCACCATTCATGGGGGGTAACACTGAAGCTTTCTTT; CDR3: CASSPFMGGNTEAFF
D: TRBD1; J: TRBJ1-5; size: once; V: TRBV2; DNA: TGTGCCAGCAGCCGGGACAGAGTTGGCAATCAGCCCCAGCATTTT; CDR3: CASSRDRVGNQPQHF
D: TRBD1; J: TRBJ1-2; size: .; V: TRBV5-4; DNA: TGTGCCAGCAGCTTGGAGGCAGGGGGCTACTATGGCTACACCTTC; CDR3: CASSLEAGGYYGYTF
D: TRBD2; J: TRBJ2-7; size: .; V: TRBV5-1; DNA: TGCGCCAGCAGCCTCTCGACTAGCGGGATGCAGCAGTACTTC; CDR3: CASSLSTSGMQQYF
D: TRBD2; J: TRBJ2-7; size: .; V: TRBV28; DNA: TGTGCCAGCAGTTTCGGGAGGGCGGAGTCCTACGAGCAGTACTTC; CDR3: CASSFGRAESYEQYF
D: .; J: TRBJ1-1; size: .; V: TRBV5-5; DNA: TGTGCCAGCAGCTTGGCGGGGGGCAGCACTGAAGCTTTCTTT; CDR3: CASSLAGGSTEAFF
D: TRBD2; J: TRBJ2-1; size: .; V: TRBV11-3; DNA: TGTGCCAGCAGCTTAGTTCCTAGCGGGACCTACAATGAGCAGTTCTTC; CDR3: CASSLVPSGTYNEQFF
D: TRBD2; J: TRBJ2-5; size: medium-sized; V: TRBV24-1; DNA: TGTGCCACCAGTGCCGGGAGGGCCAGAGAGACCCAGTACTTC; CDR3: CATSAGRARETQYF
D: TRBD1; J: TRBJ1-2; size: .; V: TRBV6-5; DNA: TGTGCCAGCAGCCCCATGACAGGGGGCGGGGGCTACACCTTC; CDR3: CASSPMTGGGGYTF
D: TRBD2; J: TRBJ2-1; size: .; V: TRBV4-2; DNA: TGTGCCAGCAGCCAAGGGGGCAGCGGGAGGGCGGATGAGCAGTTCTTC; CDR3: CASSQGGSGRADEQFF
D: .; J: TRBJ2-7; size: .; V: TRBV10-3; DNA: TGTGCCATCAGCGATCCCCCTAGGGAGCAGTACTTC; CDR3: CAISDPPREQYF
D: TRBD2; J: TRBJ2-7; size: .; V: TRBV6-1; DNA: TGTGCCAGCAGTGTCCCTGGGACTAGCGGGAGACACGAGCAGTACTTC; CDR3: CASSVPGTSGRHEQYF
D: .; J: TRBJ1-4; size: .; V: TRBV5-6; DNA: TGTGCCAGCAGCTTAGGGACATCTCCAACTAATGAAAAACTGTTTTTT; CDR3: CASSLGTSPTNEKLFF
D: .; J: TRBJ1-5; size: .; V: TRBV6-1; DNA: TGTGCCAGCAGTGAGATGGACTATAGCAATCAGCCCCAGCATTTT; CDR3: CASSEMDYSNQPQHF
D: .; J: TRBJ1-5; size: few; V: TRBV18; DNA: TGTGCCAGCTCACGCACGGGAGGGGTGGGCAATCAGCCCCAGCATTTT; CDR3: CASSRTGGVGNQPQHF
D: TRBD1; J: TRBJ2-1; size: .; V: TRBV24-1; DNA: TGTGCCACCAGTGATGCGCGATTCGGGCAGGGGGCCAACTATGAGCAGTTCTTC; CDR3: CATSDARFGQGANYEQFF
D: .; J: TRBJ1-5; size: .; V: TRBV30; DNA: TGTGCCTGGAGTCCCGACAGTGATCAGCCCCAGCATTTT; CDR3: CAWSPDSDQPQHF